The clone carrying this T cell receptor (beta chain) was counted many times. The data were obtained in a study of spatial heterogeneity in lung cancer. Study as a whole: Raw sequencing reads included, on average, more than eight appearances of each unique TCR and UMI combination.

The study tagged each TCR cDNA molecule with a unique molecular identifier. Each CDR3 protein is one row after TCRdb ran MiXCR on the 5' RACE reads. Of about 18,000 distinct CDR3 sequences detected, 7% to 10% appear once; the ten largest clones hold around 20%. The germline gives CDR1 ENHRY, CDR2 SYGVKD. Trimming cost V 3 bases and J 6 bases; bases outside gene matches: 6. There are 15 residues in the CDR3. Time point given: blood at routine non-recurrence follow-up after resection. This sequence originates from a male donor with early-stage non-small cell lung cancer. The V gene is TRBV10-3, the J gene TRBJ2-1; the match to TRBD1 covers 9 bases. The starting material was PBMCs, obtained at follow-up. This CDR3 is CAISEPGQGSNEQFF. CDR3 DNA sequence: TGTGCCATCAGTGAACCGGGACAGGGAAGCAATGAGCAGTTCTTC.